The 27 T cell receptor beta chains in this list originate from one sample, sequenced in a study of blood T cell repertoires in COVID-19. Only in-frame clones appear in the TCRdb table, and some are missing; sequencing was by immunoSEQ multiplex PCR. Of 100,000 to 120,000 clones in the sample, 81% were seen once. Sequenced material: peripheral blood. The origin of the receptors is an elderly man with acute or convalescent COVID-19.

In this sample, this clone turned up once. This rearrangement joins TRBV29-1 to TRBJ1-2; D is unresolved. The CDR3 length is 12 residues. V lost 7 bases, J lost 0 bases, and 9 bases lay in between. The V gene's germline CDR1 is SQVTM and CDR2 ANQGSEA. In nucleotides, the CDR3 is TGCAGCGCCACTAGGACTAACTATGGCTACACCTTC. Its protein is CSATRTNYGYTF.

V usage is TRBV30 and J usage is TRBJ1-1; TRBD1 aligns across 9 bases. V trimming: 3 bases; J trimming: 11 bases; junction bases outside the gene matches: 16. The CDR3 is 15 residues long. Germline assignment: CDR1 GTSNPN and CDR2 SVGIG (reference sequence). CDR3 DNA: TGTGCCTGGAGCCCCTCCCTACAGGGGGCGAGTTGGGCTTTCTTT. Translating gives CAWSPSLQGASWAFF.

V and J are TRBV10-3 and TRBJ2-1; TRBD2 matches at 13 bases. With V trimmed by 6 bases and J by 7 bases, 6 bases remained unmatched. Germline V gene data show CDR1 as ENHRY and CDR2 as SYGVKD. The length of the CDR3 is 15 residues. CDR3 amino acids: CAIRGGLAGLNEQFF. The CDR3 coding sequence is TGTGCCATCAGGGGGGGACTAGCGGGACTAAATGAGCAGTTCTTC.

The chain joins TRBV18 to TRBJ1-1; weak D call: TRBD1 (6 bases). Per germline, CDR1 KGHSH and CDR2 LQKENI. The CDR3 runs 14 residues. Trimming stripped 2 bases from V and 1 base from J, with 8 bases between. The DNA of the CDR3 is TGTGCCAGCTCACCAAGGACAGCGAACACTGAAGCTTTCTTT. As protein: CASSPRTANTEAFF.

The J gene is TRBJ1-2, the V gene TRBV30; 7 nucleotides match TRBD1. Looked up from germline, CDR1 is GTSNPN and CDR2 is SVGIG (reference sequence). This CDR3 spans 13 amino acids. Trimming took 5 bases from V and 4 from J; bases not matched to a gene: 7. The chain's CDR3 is CAWSRDSVYGYTF. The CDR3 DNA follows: TGTGCCTGGTCCCGGGACAGTGTCTATGGCTACACCTTC.

The chain's CDR3 is CASSATGTGANVLTF. CDR3 coding DNA: TGTGCCAGTAGTGCTACAGGGACTGGGGCCAACGTCCTGACTTTC. J is TRBJ2-6 and V is TRBV19; the D gene is possibly TRBD1 (6 bases). The CDR3 is made up of 15 amino acids. Trimming stripped 5 bases from V and 2 bases from J, with 10 bases between. Germline values: CDR1 LNHDA, CDR2 SQIVND (reference sequence).

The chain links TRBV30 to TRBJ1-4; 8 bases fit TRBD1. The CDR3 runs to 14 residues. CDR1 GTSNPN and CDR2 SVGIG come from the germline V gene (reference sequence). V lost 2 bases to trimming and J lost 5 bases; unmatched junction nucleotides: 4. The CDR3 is CAWSPQGANEKLFF. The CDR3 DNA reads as TGTGCCTGGAGTCCTCAGGGGGCGAATGAAAAACTGTTTTTT.

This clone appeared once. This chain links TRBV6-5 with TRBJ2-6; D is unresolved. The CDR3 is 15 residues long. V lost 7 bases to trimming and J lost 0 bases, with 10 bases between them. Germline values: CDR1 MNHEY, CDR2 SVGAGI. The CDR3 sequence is CASTEVPSGANVLTF. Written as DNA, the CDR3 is TGTGCCAGCACCGAGGTACCCTCTGGGGCCAACGTCCTGACTTTC.

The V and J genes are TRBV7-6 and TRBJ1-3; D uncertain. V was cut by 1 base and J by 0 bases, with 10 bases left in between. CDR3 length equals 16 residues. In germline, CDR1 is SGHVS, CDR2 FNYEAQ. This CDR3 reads CASSLEPFLSGNTIYF. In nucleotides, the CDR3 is TGTGCCAGCAGCTTAGAGCCGTTCCTCTCTGGAAACACCATATATTTT.

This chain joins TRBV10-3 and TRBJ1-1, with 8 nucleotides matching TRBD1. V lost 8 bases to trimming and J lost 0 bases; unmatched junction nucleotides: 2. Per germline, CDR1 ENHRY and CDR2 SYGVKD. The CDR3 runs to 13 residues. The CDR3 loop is CAIGGQVNTEAFF. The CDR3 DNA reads TGTGCCATCGGGGGACAGGTGAACACTGAAGCTTTCTTT.

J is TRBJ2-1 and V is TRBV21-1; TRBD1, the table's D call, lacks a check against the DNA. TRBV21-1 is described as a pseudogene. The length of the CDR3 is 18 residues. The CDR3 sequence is CASSKEGLGQSSYNEQFF. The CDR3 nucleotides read TGTGCCAGCAGCAAAGAGGGCCTTGGACAGAGCTCCTACAATGAGCAGTTCTTC.

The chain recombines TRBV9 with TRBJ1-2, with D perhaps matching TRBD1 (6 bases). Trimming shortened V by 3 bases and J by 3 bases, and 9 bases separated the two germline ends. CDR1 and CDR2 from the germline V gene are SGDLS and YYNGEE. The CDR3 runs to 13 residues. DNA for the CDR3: TGTGCCAGCAGCGGCGGACAGCACTATGGCTACACCTTC. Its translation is CASSGGQHYGYTF.

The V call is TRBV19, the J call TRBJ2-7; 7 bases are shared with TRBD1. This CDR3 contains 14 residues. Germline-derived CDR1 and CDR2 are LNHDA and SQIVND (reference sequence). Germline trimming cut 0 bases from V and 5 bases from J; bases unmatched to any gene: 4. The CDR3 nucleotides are TGTGCCAGTAGTATAGAACAGGGGAGCAACGAGCAGTACTTC. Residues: CASSIEQGSNEQYF.

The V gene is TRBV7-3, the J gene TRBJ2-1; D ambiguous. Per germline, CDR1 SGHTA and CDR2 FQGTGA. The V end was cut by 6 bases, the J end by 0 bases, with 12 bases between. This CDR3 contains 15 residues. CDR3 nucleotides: TGTGCCAGCAGTCCTCGTGCGAGCTCCTACAATGAGCAGTTCTTC. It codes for CASSPRASSYNEQFF.

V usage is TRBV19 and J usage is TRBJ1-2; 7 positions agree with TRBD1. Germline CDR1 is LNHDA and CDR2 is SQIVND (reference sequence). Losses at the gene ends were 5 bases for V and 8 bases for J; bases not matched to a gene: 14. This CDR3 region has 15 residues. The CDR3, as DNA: TGTGCCAGTAGTGTACTAATCGGACAGGCGTGGGGCTACACCTTC. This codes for CASSVLIGQAWGYTF. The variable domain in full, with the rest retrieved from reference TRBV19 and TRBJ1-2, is DGGITQSPKYLFRKEGQNVTLSCEQNLNHDAMYWYRQDPGQGLRLIYYSQIVNDFQKGDIAEGYSVSREKKESFPLTVTSAQKNPTAFYLCASSVLIGQAWGYTFGSGTRLTVV.

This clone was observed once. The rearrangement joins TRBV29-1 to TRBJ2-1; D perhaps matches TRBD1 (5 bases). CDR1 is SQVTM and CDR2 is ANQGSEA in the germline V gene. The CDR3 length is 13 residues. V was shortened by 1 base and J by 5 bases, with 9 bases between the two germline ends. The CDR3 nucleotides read TGCAGCGTTGAAGTTCGCAGGGACAATGAGCAGTTCTTC. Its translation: CSVEVRRDNEQFF.

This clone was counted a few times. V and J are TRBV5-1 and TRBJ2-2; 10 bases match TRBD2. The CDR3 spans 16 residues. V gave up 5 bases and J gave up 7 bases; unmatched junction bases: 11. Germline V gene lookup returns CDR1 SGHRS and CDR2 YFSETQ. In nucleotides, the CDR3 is TGCGCCAGCAGTCTGGGGCTAGCGGGAGCAGACGGGGAGCTGTTTTTT. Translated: CASSLGLAGADGELFF.

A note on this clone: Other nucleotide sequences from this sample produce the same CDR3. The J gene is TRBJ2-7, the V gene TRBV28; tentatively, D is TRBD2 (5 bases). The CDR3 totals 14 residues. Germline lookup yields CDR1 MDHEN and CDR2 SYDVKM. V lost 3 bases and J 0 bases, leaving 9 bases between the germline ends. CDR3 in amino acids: CASSFPRGSYEQYF. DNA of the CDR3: TGTGCCAGCAGTTTTCCCCGGGGCTCCTACGAGCAGTACTTC.

The chain's CDR3 is CASSPQGGNTEAFF. CDR3 coding DNA: TGTGCCAGTAGTCCCCAAGGGGGGAACACTGAAGCTTTCTTT. The chain combines TRBV19 with TRBJ1-1; D is perhaps TRBD1 (6 bases). V lost 5 bases to trimming and J lost 1 base, with 11 bases between them. The germline V gene encodes CDR1 LNHDA and CDR2 SQIVND (reference sequence). This CDR3 has 14 amino acids.

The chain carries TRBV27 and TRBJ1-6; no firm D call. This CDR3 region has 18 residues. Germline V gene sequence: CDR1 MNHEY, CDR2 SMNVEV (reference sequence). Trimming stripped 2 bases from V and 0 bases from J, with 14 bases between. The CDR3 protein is CASSLTRQLSSYNSPLHF. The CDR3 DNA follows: TGTGCCAGCAGTTTAACCCGACAACTGAGCTCCTATAATTCACCCCTCCACTTT.

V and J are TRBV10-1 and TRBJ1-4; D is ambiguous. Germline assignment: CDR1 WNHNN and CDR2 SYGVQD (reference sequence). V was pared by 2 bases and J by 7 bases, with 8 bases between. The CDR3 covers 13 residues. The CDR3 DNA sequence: TGCGCCAGCAGTGAGAGAGGTCCTGAAAAACTGTTTTTT. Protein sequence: CASSERGPEKLFF.

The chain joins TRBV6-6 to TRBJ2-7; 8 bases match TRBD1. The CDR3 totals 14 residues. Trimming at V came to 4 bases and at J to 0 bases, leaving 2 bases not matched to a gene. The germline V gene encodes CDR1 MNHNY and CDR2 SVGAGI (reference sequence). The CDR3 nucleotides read TGTGCCAGCAGTTTAGGACAGGGCTCCTACGAGCAGTACTTC. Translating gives CASSLGQGSYEQYF.

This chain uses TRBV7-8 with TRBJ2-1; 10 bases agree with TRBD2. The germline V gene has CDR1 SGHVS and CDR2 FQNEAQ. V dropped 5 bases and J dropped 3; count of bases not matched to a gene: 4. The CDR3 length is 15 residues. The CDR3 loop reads CASSRTSGSYNEQFF. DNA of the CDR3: TGTGCCAGCAGCCGGACTAGCGGAAGCTACAATGAGCAGTTCTTC.

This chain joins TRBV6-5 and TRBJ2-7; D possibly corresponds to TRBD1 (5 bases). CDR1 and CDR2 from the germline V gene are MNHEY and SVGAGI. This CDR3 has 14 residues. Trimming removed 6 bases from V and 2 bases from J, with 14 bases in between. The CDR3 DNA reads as TGTGCCAGCAGATTACACACAGGCACCTACGAGCAGTACTTC. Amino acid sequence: CASRLHTGTYEQYF.

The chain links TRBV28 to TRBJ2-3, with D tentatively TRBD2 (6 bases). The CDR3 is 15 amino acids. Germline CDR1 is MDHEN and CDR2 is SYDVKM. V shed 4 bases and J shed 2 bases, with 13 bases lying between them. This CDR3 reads CASSWRGSYTDTQYF. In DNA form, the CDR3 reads TGTGCCAGCAGTTGGCGGGGATCTTACACAGATACGCAGTATTTT.

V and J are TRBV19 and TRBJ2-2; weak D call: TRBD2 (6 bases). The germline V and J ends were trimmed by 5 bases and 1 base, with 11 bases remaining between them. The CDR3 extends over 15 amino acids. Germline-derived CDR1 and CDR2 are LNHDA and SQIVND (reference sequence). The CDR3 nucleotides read TGTGCCAGTAGTCGGGGGACTGTGAACACCGGGGAGCTGTTTTTT. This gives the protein CASSRGTVNTGELFF.

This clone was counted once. CDR3 residues: CASSSERGYGYTF. CDR3 coding DNA: TGTGCCAGCAGCTCGGAGAGAGGGTATGGCTACACCTTC. The rearrangement uses TRBV12-3 or TRBV12-4 and TRBJ1-2, with D hard to call. Trimming pared 6 bases from V and 5 bases from J, leaving 13 bases between. This CDR3 has 13 amino acids.